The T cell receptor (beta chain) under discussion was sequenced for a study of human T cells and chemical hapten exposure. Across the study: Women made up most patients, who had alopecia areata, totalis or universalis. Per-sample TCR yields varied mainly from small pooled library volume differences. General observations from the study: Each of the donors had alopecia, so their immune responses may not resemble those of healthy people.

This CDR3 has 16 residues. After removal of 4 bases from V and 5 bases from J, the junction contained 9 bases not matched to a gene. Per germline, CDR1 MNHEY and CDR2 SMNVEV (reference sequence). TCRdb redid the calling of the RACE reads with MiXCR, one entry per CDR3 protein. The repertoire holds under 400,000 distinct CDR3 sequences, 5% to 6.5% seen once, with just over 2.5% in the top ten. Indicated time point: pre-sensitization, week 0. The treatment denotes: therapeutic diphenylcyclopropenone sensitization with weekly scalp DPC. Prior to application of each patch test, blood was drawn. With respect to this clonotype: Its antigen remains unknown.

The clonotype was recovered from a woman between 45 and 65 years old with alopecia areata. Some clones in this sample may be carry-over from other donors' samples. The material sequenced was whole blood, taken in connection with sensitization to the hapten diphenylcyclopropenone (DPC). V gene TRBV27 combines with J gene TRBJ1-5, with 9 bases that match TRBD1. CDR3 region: CASSSRPGQGDQPQHF. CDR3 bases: TGTGCCAGCAGTTCGAGGCCGGGACAGGGAGATCAGCCCCAGCATTTT.